The T cell receptor beta chain under discussion was sequenced for a study of T cell responses to AZD1222 COVID-19 vaccine. Study findings and constraints: Spike-specific TCR depth and breadth grew after two AZD1222 doses.

Using immunoSEQ multiplex PCR, the repertoire was profiled, and TCRdb retains in-frame clones only, with some absent. The sample lists tens of thousands of clones; approximately 83% were seen once. In the case of this clone: The antigen remains unidentified.

The CDR3 is 17 residues long. Trimming at V came to 3 bases and at J to 2 bases, leaving 13 bases not matched to a gene. Per germline, CDR1 MNHEY and CDR2 SMNVEV (reference sequence). The sample consisted of peripheral blood, taken on day 0 of AZD1222 vaccination. This clonotype originated in an adult in good health. The chain combines TRBV27 with TRBJ2-7, with 7 bases identical to TRBD1. The CDR3 loop is CASSFAHTGELAYEQYF. Written as DNA, the CDR3 is TGTGCCAGCAGTTTCGCACACACAGGGGAATTAGCCTACGAGCAGTACTTC.